These 4 T cell receptor beta chains were sequenced from one sample in a study of blood T cell repertoires in COVID-19. Only in-frame clones appear in the TCRdb table, and some are missing; sequencing was by immunoSEQ multiplex PCR. There are some 200,000 clones in the sample; roughly 76% occur only once, and 9.5% to 11% lies in the top ten. What was sequenced was peripheral blood. The receptors were sampled from a woman aged 40 to 49 with COVID-19, enrolled during active disease.

In its sample, this clone was seen a few times. The chain employs TRBV5-5 and TRBJ1-5; D gene unclear. CDR1 and CDR2 (germline): SGHKS, YYEKEE (reference sequence). The CDR3 spans 13 residues. Trimming took 0 bases from V and 4 from J, leaving 5 bases between them. DNA for the CDR3: TGTGCCAGCAGCTTGGGGGAGAATCAGCCCCAGCATTTT. It translates to CASSLGENQPQHF.

This clone came up once. This chain uses TRBV12-3 or TRBV12-4 with TRBJ2-7, with D perhaps matching TRBD2 (5 bases). There are 13 residues in the CDR3. V shed 3 bases and J shed 0 bases, with 6 bases lying between them. CDR3 residues: CASSFGSSYEQYV. For the CDR3, the DNA is TGTGCCAGCAGTTTTGGGAGCTCCTACGAGCAGTACGTC.

The chain uses TRBV28 and TRBJ2-7; D gene uncertain. V dropped 1 base and J dropped 6 bases, with 4 bases sitting between them. The CDR3 sequence is 11 residues long. From germline, CDR1 is MDHEN and CDR2 SYDVKM. The CDR3 reads CASSLSSEQYF. CDR3 nucleotide sequence: TGTGCCAGCAGTTTATCTAGCGAGCAGTACTTC.

This sequence joins TRBV3-1 (or the pseudogene TRBV3-2) and TRBJ1-4; 7 bases are shared with TRBD1. The CDR3 is made up of 15 amino acids. Germline V gives CDR1 LGHDT, CDR2 YNNKEL (reference sequence). V shed 1 base, J shed 5 bases, and the junction held 4 bases outside the gene matches. The CDR3: CASSQVDRNNEKLFF. CDR3 DNA: TGTGCCAGCAGCCAAGTGGACAGGAACAATGAAAAACTGTTTTTT.